The 13 T cell receptor beta chains below come from one sample, sequenced in a study of T cell responses to AZD1222 COVID-19 vaccine. Sequencing was performed with immunoSEQ multiplex PCR; in TCRdb, only in-frame clones are kept and a portion is missing. The sample contains about 35,000 clones, 85% to 90% of which appear only once. Specimen: peripheral blood, collected 28 days after the second AZD1222 dose. The receptors shown here come from an adult who received the AZD1222 COVID-19 vaccine.

V gene TRBV7-2 combines with J gene TRBJ2-1; D unresolved. V lost 4 bases to trimming and J lost 3 bases, with 7 bases between them. CDR1 and CDR2 from the germline V gene are SGHTA and FQGNSA. This CDR3 spans 13 amino acids. CDR3 sequence (DNA): TGTGCCAGCAGCTCCCCGGGCTACAATGAGCAGTTCTTC. Amino acids: CASSSPGYNEQFF.

This sequence joins TRBV7-9 and TRBJ1-4, with TRBD1 matching 10 bases. The CDR3 runs 15 residues. V shed 5 bases and J 5 bases; nucleotides not matched to a gene: 5. Germline V gene data show CDR1 as SEHNR and CDR2 as FQNEAQ (reference sequence). This CDR3 reads CASSQRTGGNEKLFF. The DNA of the CDR3 is TGTGCCAGCAGCCAAAGGACAGGGGGGAATGAAAAACTGTTTTTT.

This sequence joins TRBV7-3 and TRBJ2-5, with TRBD1 identical over 7 bases. V gave up 5 bases and J gave up 5 bases; unmatched junction bases: 8. CDR1 and CDR2 (germline): SGHTA, FQGTGA. The CDR3 is 14 amino acids. The DNA for the CDR3 is TGTGCCAGCAGCCTAGGGACAGCTGGGGAGACCCAGTACTTC. Amino acids: CASSLGTAGETQYF.

This chain uses TRBV7-2 with TRBJ2-2; D perhaps matches TRBD2 (6 bases). Germline CDR1 is SGHTA and CDR2 is FQGNSA. V lost 2 bases and J 4 bases, leaving 11 bases between the germline ends. The CDR3 length is 15 residues. CDR3 nucleotide sequence: TGTGCCAGCAGCTTAACGGGAGCGGGCACCGGGGAGCTGTTTTTT. It specifies CASSLTGAGTGELFF.

This clone was counted only a few times. The chain combines TRBV21-1 with TRBJ2-7; the D call of TRBD1 is as the table states it, not checked on the DNA. TRBV21-1 is listed as a pseudogene. This CDR3 is 13 amino acids long. CDR3 region: CASSSRGRGEQYF. The CDR3 DNA sequence: TGTGCCAGCAGCTCCCGAGGAAGGGGCGAGCAGTACTTC.

The rearrangement joins TRBV5-6 to TRBJ1-1, with D uncertain. Germline CDR1 SGHDT, CDR2 YYEEEE. The CDR3 spans 14 residues. The V gene lost 0 bases and the J gene lost 4 bases, with 10 bases spanning the gap. The chain's CDR3 is CASSLDPASTEAFF. The CDR3 nucleotides are TGTGCCAGCAGCTTGGATCCCGCAAGCACTGAAGCTTTCTTT.

This chain links TRBV6-2 or TRBV6-3 with TRBJ2-4; possible D gene TRBD1, 5 bases. V was trimmed by 5 bases and J by 5 bases, leaving 13 bases between them. The CDR3 has 14 amino acids. Germline V gene sequence: CDR1 MNHEY, CDR2 SVGEGT. The CDR3 here is CASSQKGLENIQYF. The CDR3, as DNA: TGTGCCAGCAGTCAAAAGGGGCTCGAAAACATTCAGTACTTC.

CDR3 residues: CASSLPARTNYRTEAFF. In nucleotides, the CDR3 is TGTGCCAGTAGTCTCCCTGCCAGGACCAATTATAGGACTGAAGCTTTCTTT. The V call is TRBV19, the J call TRBJ1-1; no clear D gene. This CDR3 contains 17 residues. V was clipped by 5 bases and J by 5 bases, with 24 bases between them. CDR1 LNHDA and CDR2 SQIVND come from the germline V gene (reference sequence). The full variable domain, its missing parts supplied by reference TRBV19 and TRBJ1-1, is DGGITQSPKYLFRKEGQNVTLSCEQNLNHDAMYWYRQDPGQGLRLIYYSQIVNDFQKGDIAEGYSVSREKKESFPLTVTSAQKNPTAFYLCASSLPARTNYRTEAFFGQGTRLTVV.

V gene TRBV28 combines with J gene TRBJ1-3; perhaps TRBD1 as D (6 bases). Germline CDR1 and CDR2: MDHEN and SYDVKM. CDR3 length: 17 amino acids. V was pared by 4 bases and J by 2 bases, with 18 bases between. The CDR3 here is CASSSPGGRRTGNTIYF. In DNA, the CDR3 is TGTGCCAGCAGTTCCCCGGGGGGGCGGCGTACTGGAAACACCATATATTTT.

The chain uses TRBV19 and TRBJ2-7, with 9 bases fitting TRBD1. The trim removed 4 bases at V and 4 bases at J, leaving 2 bases unmatched. Germline CDR1 is LNHDA and CDR2 is SQIVND (reference sequence). The CDR3 runs to 13 residues. The CDR3, as DNA: TGTGCCAGTAGTAACAGGGGGCAGTACGAGCAGTACTTC. This encodes CASSNRGQYEQYF.

This sequence joins TRBV19 and TRBJ1-3; D is unresolved. V was cut by 8 bases and J by 4 bases, with 6 bases left in between. CDR1 LNHDA and CDR2 SQIVND come from the germline V gene (reference sequence). The CDR3 length is 11 residues. The CDR3 loop reads CASFIGNTIYF. The CDR3 DNA reads TGTGCCAGTTTTATAGGAAACACCATATATTTT. The full variable domain, in which reference TRBV19 and TRBJ1-3 provide the parts outside the CDR3, is DGGITQSPKYLFRKEGQNVTLSCEQNLNHDAMYWYRQDPGQGLRLIYYSQIVNDFQKGDIAEGYSVSREKKESFPLTVTSAQKNPTAFYLCASFIGNTIYFGEGSWLTVV.

The chain employs TRBV3-1 (or the pseudogene TRBV3-2) and TRBJ2-7; possible D gene TRBD2, 6 bases. This CDR3 comprises 14 residues. The germline V gene has CDR1 LGHDT and CDR2 YNNKEL (reference sequence). The ends were cut back, 1 base at V and 2 bases at J, with 9 bases in the middle. The DNA of the CDR3 is TGTGCCAGCAGCCAAGGGCTAGCGACCTACGAGCAGTACTTC. Protein sequence: CASSQGLATYEQYF.

The CDR3 DNA reads TGCAGCGTTGACGGGGGAACTGAAGCTTTCTTT. Translation: CSVDGGTEAFF. V gene TRBV29-1 combines with J gene TRBJ1-1; D may be TRBD1 (5 bases). The CDR3 loop spans 11 amino acids. V lost 3 bases and J lost 5, with 7 bases in between. Germline CDR1 reads SQVTM; CDR2 reads ANQGSEA. Full variable domain (missing parts from reference TRBV29-1 and TRBJ1-1): SAVISQKPSRDICQRGTSLTIQCQVDSQVTMMFWYRQQPGQSLTLIATANQGSEATYESGFVIDKFPISRPNLTFSTLTVSNMSPEDSSIYLCSVDGGTEAFFGQGTRLTVV.